A selection of T cell receptor beta chains follows, all from one sample in a study of CD8+CD57+ T cells in acquired aplastic anemia. TCRdb recomputed calls from the reads with MiXCR, one row per CDR3 protein. This sample yields some 200,000 distinct CDR3 sequences, of which around half are seen a single time; under 2% belongs to the top ten. Input material: sorted CD4+, CD8+, or CD8+CD57+ T cells (not recorded which) from PBMCs. Receptors were obtained from a human donor with aplastic anemia. The CDR3 runs from the conserved cysteine through the conserved F or W. A D gene is named only where the DNA matches it firmly. Only part of the rows carry a size: once, few, many, or a class if the clone is expanded.

v_call	clone_size	j_call	d_call	cdr3_aa	cdr3_nt
TRBV19	-	TRBJ1-5	TRBD1	CASKRTGIESGNQPQHF	TGTGCCAGTAAAAGGACAGGTATTGAGTCGGGTAATCAGCCCCAGCATTTT
TRBV18	many	TRBJ1-6	TRBD1	CASSPGQGTNSPLHF	TGTGCCAGCTCACCTGGACAGGGTACTAACTCACCCCTCCACTTT
TRBV2	many	TRBJ2-3	TRBD2	CASSPGTSDRTDTQYF	TGTGCCAGCAGTCCCGGGACTAGCGACCGCACAGATACGCAGTATTTT
TRBV24-1	many	TRBJ2-7	-	CATSDLTRPNEQYF	TGTGCCACCAGTGATTTGACCAGGCCTAACGAGCAGTACTTC
TRBV27	few	TRBJ1-2	TRBD1	CASYGRDRGRSYYGYTF	TGTGCCAGCTATGGCCGGGACAGGGGGAGGTCGTACTATGGCTACACCTTC
TRBV11-1	once	TRBJ2-2	-	CASSRYRPLETGELFF	TGTGCCAGCAGCCGGTACCGTCCTCTGGAAACCGGGGAGCTGTTTTTT
TRBV29-1	few	TRBJ2-2	TRBD2	CSVEAGEYTGELFF	TGCAGCGTTGAGGCGGGGGAGTACACCGGGGAGCTGTTTTTT
TRBV7-9	-	TRBJ1-4	-	CASSFEGNLFF	TGTGCCAGCAGCTTTGAGGGAAACCTGTTTTTT
TRBV2	-	TRBJ2-7	-	CARQIKSSYEQYF	TGTGCCAGACAAATAAAAAGCTCCTACGAGCAGTACTTC
TRBV7-8	-	TRBJ2-7	-	CASSSAWAWEQYF	TGTGCCAGCAGCTCCGCCTGGGCGTGGGAGCAGTACTTC